Listed below are T cell receptor beta chains from one sample, sequenced in a study of shared clonotypes between healthy human individuals. Assay: immunoSEQ multiplex PCR; the TCRdb copy retains only in-frame clones and omits some. The sample records about 520,000 clones, about 85% being singletons. The sample consisted of PBMCs. Source of these receptors: a woman in her thirties or forties in good health. Some clones in this sample may be carry-over from other donors' samples. Each CDR3 is given with its conserved first and last residue. The D gene is left open where the match is weak. Part of the rows lack a size; the others show once, few, many or a class for expanded clones.

J gene: TRBJ1-5; V gene: TRBV5-1; D gene: TRBD1; clone size: .; CDR3 protein: CASSFGTGDQPQHF; CDR3 DNA: TGCGCCAGCAGCTTTGGGACAGGGGATCAGCCCCAGCATTTT
J gene: TRBJ2-3; V gene: TRBV6-1; D gene: .; clone size: few; CDR3 protein: CASSGQHSQYF; CDR3 DNA: TGTGCCAGCAGCGGACAGCACTCCCAGTATTTT
J gene: TRBJ2-3; V gene: TRBV7-7; D gene: .; clone size: .; CDR3 protein: CASSLSLGTDTQYF; CDR3 DNA: TGTGCCAGCAGCTTAAGTTTGGGCACAGATACGCAGTATTTT
J gene: TRBJ2-7; V gene: TRBV7-8; D gene: .; clone size: .; CDR3 protein: CASSLGRGNYEQYF; CDR3 DNA: TGTGCCAGCAGCTTGGGACGGGGGAACTACGAGCAGTACTTC
J gene: TRBJ2-6; V gene: TRBV27; D gene: .; clone size: .; CDR3 protein: CASSSNRFLNSGANVLTF; CDR3 DNA: TGTGCCAGCAGTTCCAACAGGTTTCTGAACTCTGGGGCCAACGTCCTGACTTTC
J gene: TRBJ1-2; V gene: TRBV29-1; D gene: .; clone size: .; CDR3 protein: CSVVENYGYTF; CDR3 DNA: TGCAGCGTTGTTGAAAACTATGGCTACACCTTC
J gene: TRBJ2-3; V gene: TRBV19; D gene: .; clone size: few; CDR3 protein: CASSIRTDGTDTQYF; CDR3 DNA: TGTGCCAGTAGTATCCGGACAGATGGGACAGATACGCAGTATTTT
J gene: TRBJ2-7; V gene: TRBV9; D gene: .; clone size: few; CDR3 protein: CASSVDGGGAYEQYF; CDR3 DNA: TGTGCCAGCAGCGTAGACGGGGGAGGAGCCTACGAGCAGTACTTC
J gene: TRBJ2-1; V gene: TRBV5-6; D gene: .; clone size: .; CDR3 protein: CASSLGVEQFF; CDR3 DNA: TGTGCCAGCAGCTTGGGCGTTGAGCAGTTCTTC
J gene: TRBJ2-6; V gene: TRBV6-1; D gene: .; clone size: .; CDR3 protein: CASSAENSGANAPTF; CDR3 DNA: TGTGCCAGCAGTGCGGAGAACTCTGGGGCCAACGCCCCGACTTTC
J gene: TRBJ2-5; V gene: TRBV25-1; D gene: .; clone size: .; CDR3 protein: CASSEWEGRTQGETRYF; CDR3 DNA: TGTGCCAGCAGTGAATGGGAGGGCAGGACCCAGGGGGAGACCCGGTACTTC
J gene: TRBJ2-5; V gene: TRBV28; D gene: TRBD1; clone size: .; CDR3 protein: CASSLWGTGSGYQETQYF; CDR3 DNA: TGTGCCAGCAGTTTATGGGGGACAGGGAGCGGGTACCAAGAGACCCAGTACTTC
J gene: TRBJ2-5; V gene: TRBV5-6; D gene: .; clone size: .; CDR3 protein: CASTTEGETQYF; CDR3 DNA: TGTGCCAGCACGACGGAGGGGGAGACCCAGTACTTC
J gene: TRBJ2-3; V gene: TRBV2; D gene: TRBD1; clone size: .; CDR3 protein: CASSAAPGTGGRDTQYF; CDR3 DNA: TGTGCCAGCAGTGCGGCCCCGGGGACAGGGGGCAGGGATACGCAGTATTTT
J gene: TRBJ2-4; V gene: TRBV5-8; D gene: .; clone size: .; CDR3 protein: CASSSWTMDIQYF; CDR3 DNA: TGTGCCAGCAGCTCCTGGACGATGGACATTCAGTACTTC
J gene: TRBJ1-1; V gene: TRBV29-1; D gene: .; clone size: .; CDR3 protein: CSVGANTEAFF; CDR3 DNA: TGCAGCGTTGGGGCGAACACTGAAGCTTTCTTT
J gene: TRBJ2-1; V gene: TRBV7-2; D gene: .; clone size: once; CDR3 protein: CASSFSEGNEQFF; CDR3 DNA: TGTGCCAGCAGCTTTAGTGAGGGGAATGAGCAGTTCTTC
J gene: TRBJ2-4; V gene: TRBV30; D gene: TRBD2; clone size: .; CDR3 protein: CAWRAPGTSGKNIQYF; CDR3 DNA: TGTGCCTGGAGAGCACCCGGGACTAGCGGTAAAAACATTCAGTACTTC
J gene: TRBJ2-7; V gene: TRBV18; D gene: TRBD2; clone size: .; CDR3 protein: CASSRRTSGAYEQYF; CDR3 DNA: TGTGCCAGCTCACGAAGGACTAGCGGGGCCTACGAGCAGTACTTC
J gene: TRBJ2-1; V gene: TRBV30; D gene: TRBD2; clone size: .; CDR3 protein: CAWSVRSGRLNEQFF; CDR3 DNA: TGTGCCTGGAGTGTACGTAGCGGGAGACTCAATGAGCAGTTCTTC